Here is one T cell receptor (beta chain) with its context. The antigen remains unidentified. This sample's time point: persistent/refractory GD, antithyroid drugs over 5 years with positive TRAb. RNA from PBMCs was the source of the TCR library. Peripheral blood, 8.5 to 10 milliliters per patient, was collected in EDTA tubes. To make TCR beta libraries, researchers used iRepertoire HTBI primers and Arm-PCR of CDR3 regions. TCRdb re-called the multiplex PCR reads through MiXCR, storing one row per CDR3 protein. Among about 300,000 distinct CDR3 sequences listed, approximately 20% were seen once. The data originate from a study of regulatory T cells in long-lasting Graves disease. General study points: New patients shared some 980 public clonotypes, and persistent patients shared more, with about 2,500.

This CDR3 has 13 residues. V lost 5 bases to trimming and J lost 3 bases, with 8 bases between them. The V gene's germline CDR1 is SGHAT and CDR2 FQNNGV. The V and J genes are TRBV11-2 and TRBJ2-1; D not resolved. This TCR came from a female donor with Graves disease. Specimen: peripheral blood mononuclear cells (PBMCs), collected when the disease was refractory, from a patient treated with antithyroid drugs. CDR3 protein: CASSRWNYNEQFF. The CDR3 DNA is TGTGCCAGCAGCCGCTGGAACTACAATGAGCAGTTCTTC.